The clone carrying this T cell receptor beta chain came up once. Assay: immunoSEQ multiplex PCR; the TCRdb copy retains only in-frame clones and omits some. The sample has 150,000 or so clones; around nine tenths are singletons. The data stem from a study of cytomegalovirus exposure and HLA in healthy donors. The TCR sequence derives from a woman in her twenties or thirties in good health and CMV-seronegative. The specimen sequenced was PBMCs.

The CDR3 DNA sequence: TGTGCCAGCAGTTACTCGGGCAGGGCCTACAATGAGCAGTTCTTC. Translating it yields CASSYSGRAYNEQFF. This chain links TRBV6-5 with TRBJ2-1, with D possibly being TRBD1 (5 bases). This CDR3 has 15 amino acids. Germline CDR1 reads MNHEY; CDR2 reads SVGAGI. V dropped 0 bases and J dropped 2 bases, with 8 bases sitting between them.